Listed here are 11 T cell receptor beta chains from one sample, sequenced in a study of T cells after yellow fever vaccination. TCRdb re-derived calls from the 5' RACE reads in MiXCR, one entry per CDR3 protein. The table includes a few hundred thousand distinct CDR3 sequences, 6.8% detected once. This specimen consisted of PBMCs, obtained roughly 46 days after the first yellow fever vaccination. The origin of the receptors is a man between 18 and 35 years old who received the YFV17D yellow fever vaccine.

This chain joins TRBV7-9 and TRBJ2-7; TRBD1 might be the D (6 bases). Germline lookup yields CDR1 SEHNR and CDR2 FQNEAQ (reference sequence). V shed 0 bases and J shed 3 bases, with 12 bases lying between them. The CDR3 consists of 15 residues. In nucleotides, the CDR3 is TGTGCCAGCAGCTTAGCCCAGGGGATATACTACGAGCAGTACTTC. Translating it yields CASSLAQGIYYEQYF.

In its sample, this clonotype was seen a few times. In DNA, the CDR3 is TGTGCCAGCAGCTTAGTAGGGGGAACTAATGAAAAACTGTTTTTT. Translation gives CASSLVGGTNEKLFF. The V call is TRBV13, the J call TRBJ1-4, with D possibly matching TRBD1 (6 bases). The CDR3 sequence is 15 residues long. From germline, CDR1 is PRHDT and CDR2 FYEKMQ (reference sequence). V dropped 1 base and J dropped 1 base, with 7 bases sitting between them.

This clonotype was picked up many times. This chain uses TRBV20-1 with TRBJ2-3; D is possibly TRBD2 (7 bases). The CDR3 has 14 residues. Trimming shortened V by 4 bases and J by 3 bases, and 14 bases separated the two germline ends. CDR1 is DFQATT and CDR2 is SNEGSKA in the germline V gene (reference sequence). The CDR3 bases are TGCAGTGCTACCCGCGGGGGCTGGACAGATACGCAGTATTTT. Amino acid sequence: CSATRGGWTDTQYF.

As concerns this clonotype: A much bigger clone sits one base away, suggesting this may be a read error. The rearrangement joins TRBV18 to TRBJ1-6; perhaps TRBD1 as D (5 bases). The CDR3 loop spans 15 amino acids. Germline V gene sequence: CDR1 KGHSH, CDR2 LQKENI. V lost 5 bases, J lost 5 bases, and 13 bases lay in between. The CDR3 DNA is TGTGCCAGCTCATCATCGACAGCAAATAATTCACCCCTCCACTTT. This gives the protein CASSSSTANNSPLHF.

The rearrangement uses TRBV5-1 and TRBJ1-1; D is unresolved. The V end lost 0 bases, the J end lost 1 base, and 7 bases lay between the germline ends. The CDR3 totals 14 residues. CDR1 SGHRS and CDR2 YFSETQ come from the germline V gene. CDR3 sequence (DNA): TGCGCCAGCAGCTTGGAGTCCCGGAACACTGAAGCTTTCTTT. Translated, it gives CASSLESRNTEAFF.

V is TRBV20-1 and J is TRBJ2-5, with D tentatively TRBD1 (5 bases). The length of the CDR3 is 13 residues. Germline lookup yields CDR1 DFQATT and CDR2 SNEGSKA (reference sequence). The CDR3 DNA sequence: TGCATTTGCAGGGAAAAGGCCCAAGAGACCCAGTACTTC. Protein: CICREKAQETQYF.

This clonotype occurred many times. The gene calls are TRBV11-1 and TRBJ2-5; 9 bases map to TRBD1. This CDR3 contains 15 residues. Germline CDR1 SGHAT, CDR2 FQDESV (reference sequence). With V trimmed by 5 bases and J by 1 base, 5 bases remained unmatched. CDR3 region: CASSLNRGRQETQYF. In DNA, the CDR3 is TGTGCCAGCAGCCTAAACAGGGGGCGCCAAGAGACCCAGTACTTC.

The chain combines TRBV7-8 with TRBJ1-5; D remains unclear. The CDR3 consists of 14 residues. Germline values: CDR1 SGHVS, CDR2 FQNEAQ. The V end lost 1 base, the J end lost 0 bases, and 4 bases lay between the germline ends. DNA for the CDR3: TGTGCCAGCAGCTTAGTAAATAGCAATCAGCCCCAGCATTTT. It translates to CASSLVNSNQPQHF.

This chain uses TRBV5-1 with TRBJ2-5, with 9 nucleotides matching TRBD1. In germline, CDR1 is SGHRS, CDR2 YFSETQ. Germline trimming cut 3 bases from V and 4 bases from J; bases unmatched to any gene: 4. There are 14 residues in the CDR3. The chain's CDR3 is CASSWGQGSETQYF. In DNA, the CDR3 is TGCGCCAGCAGCTGGGGACAGGGTTCAGAGACCCAGTACTTC.

This clonotype was observed a few times. The V and J genes are TRBV9 and TRBJ2-5, with 8 bases lining up with TRBD1. Germline V gene sequence: CDR1 SGDLS, CDR2 YYNGEE. The CDR3 covers 16 residues. The V segment lost 4 bases and the J segment 2 bases; nucleotides outside the gene matches: 10. The CDR3: CASSPMTGAEQETQYF. The CDR3 DNA reads as TGTGCCAGCAGCCCTATGACAGGGGCCGAACAAGAGACCCAGTACTTC.

The chain combines TRBV29-1 with TRBJ2-5; 9 bases line up with TRBD1. V shed 3 bases and J 4 bases; nucleotides not matched to a gene: 0. Germline CDR1 reads SQVTM; CDR2 reads ANQGSEA. The CDR3 contains 12 residues. CDR3 sequence (DNA): TGCAGCGTTGAGACAGGGGGAGAGACCCAGTACTTC. It is translated as CSVETGGETQYF.